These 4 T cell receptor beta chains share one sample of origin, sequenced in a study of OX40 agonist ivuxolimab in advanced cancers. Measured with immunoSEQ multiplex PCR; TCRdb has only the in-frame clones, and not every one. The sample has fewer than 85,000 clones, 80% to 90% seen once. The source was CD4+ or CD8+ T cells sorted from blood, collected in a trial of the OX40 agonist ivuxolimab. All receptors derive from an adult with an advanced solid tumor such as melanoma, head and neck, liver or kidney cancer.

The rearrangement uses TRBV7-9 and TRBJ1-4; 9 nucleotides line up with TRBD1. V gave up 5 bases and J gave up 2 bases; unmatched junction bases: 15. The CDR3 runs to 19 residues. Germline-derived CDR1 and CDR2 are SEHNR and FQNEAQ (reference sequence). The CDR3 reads CASSPLSQGAHSTNEKLFF. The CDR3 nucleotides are TGTGCCAGCAGCCCACTGTCACAGGGGGCCCATTCTACTAATGAAAAACTGTTTTTT.

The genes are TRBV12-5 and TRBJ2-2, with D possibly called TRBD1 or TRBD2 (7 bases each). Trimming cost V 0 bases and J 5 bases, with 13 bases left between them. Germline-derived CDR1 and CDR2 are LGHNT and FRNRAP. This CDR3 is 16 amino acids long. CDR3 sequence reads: CASGLVRRGGTGELFF. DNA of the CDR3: TGTGCTAGTGGTTTGGTTCGCAGGGGGGGTACCGGGGAGCTGTTTTTT.

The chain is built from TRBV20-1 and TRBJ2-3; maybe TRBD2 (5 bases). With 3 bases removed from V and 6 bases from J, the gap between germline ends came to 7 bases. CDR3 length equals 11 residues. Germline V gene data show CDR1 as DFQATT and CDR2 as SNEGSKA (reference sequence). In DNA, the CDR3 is TGCAGTGCTAGTTCGGGGGATACGCAGTATTTT. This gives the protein CSASSGDTQYF.

This CDR3 is CAWWGGYTEAFF. The CDR3 bases are TGTGCCTGGTGGGGTGGGTACACTGAAGCTTTCTTT. This rearrangement joins TRBV30 to TRBJ1-1; D not certain. The V end was cut by 5 bases, the J end by 3 bases, with 10 bases between. The V gene's germline CDR1 is GTSNPN and CDR2 SVGIG (reference sequence). This CDR3 has 12 residues.